The 20 T cell receptor beta chains below were found in one sample sequenced in a study of blood T cell repertoires in COVID-19. TCRdb's table, derived via immunoSEQ multiplex PCR, lists solely in-frame clones and lacks some. The table has approximately 120,000 clones, about nine tenths seen once. The sample consisted of peripheral blood. These receptors were collected from a human donor in a cohort sampled during active COVID-19.

The chain uses TRBV5-4 and TRBJ2-2; 10 nucleotides match TRBD1. The CDR3 sequence is 16 residues long. CDR1 is SGHNT, CDR2 YYREEE, per germline (reference sequence). V gave up 3 bases and J gave up 1 base; unmatched junction bases: 3. CDR3 residues: CASSSGQGWNTGELFF. CDR3 nucleotides: TGTGCCAGCAGCTCGGGACAGGGGTGGAACACCGGGGAGCTGTTTTTT.

The CDR3 sequence: CASSPRGNVLTGELFF. CDR3 DNA: TGTGCCAGCTCACCACGAGGGAACGTTTTGACCGGGGAGCTGTTTTTT. This chain joins TRBV18 and TRBJ2-2; D may be TRBD2 (5 bases). Germline CDR1 is KGHSH and CDR2 is LQKENI. The CDR3 loop spans 16 amino acids. Trimming pared 1 base from V and 5 bases from J, leaving 14 bases between.

This chain connects TRBV7-3 to TRBJ2-3; TRBD2 matches at 9 bases. V dropped 5 bases and J dropped 2; count of bases not matched to a gene: 5. Germline V lookup: CDR1 SGHTA, CDR2 FQGTGA. The CDR3 covers 15 residues. The CDR3 here is CASSRAGGATDTQYF. The CDR3 nucleotides are TGTGCCAGCAGCCGAGCGGGAGGCGCCACAGATACGCAGTATTTT.

V and J are TRBV2 and TRBJ2-5; maybe TRBD2 (5 bases). Trimming pared 8 bases from V and 1 base from J, leaving 11 bases between. This CDR3 is 13 amino acids long. Per germline, CDR1 SNHLY and CDR2 FYNNEI. CDR3 nucleotides: TGTGCCAGCGGAGAGGGCAGCCAAGAGACCCAGTACTTC. Translation: CASGEGSQETQYF. The complete variable domain, with remaining parts taken from reference TRBV2 and TRBJ2-5, reads EPEVTQTPSHQVTQMGQEVILRCVPISNHLYFYWYRQILGQKVEFLVSFYNNEISEKSEIFDDQFSVERPDGSNFTLKIRSTKLEDSAMYFCASGEGSQETQYFGPGTRLLVL.

The V call is TRBV24-1, the J call TRBJ2-1; TRBD1 agrees at 9 bases. CDR1 and CDR2 (germline): KGHDR, SFDVKD. V lost 6 bases, J lost 8 bases, and 16 bases stayed unmatched. The CDR3 spans 17 residues. CDR3 nucleotides: TGTGCCACCAGTCCAGGGGCCGGGACAGGGAGTTGGGATGAGCAGTTCTTC. It yields the protein CATSPGAGTGSWDEQFF.

V usage is TRBV5-1 and J usage is TRBJ1-2; 10 bases align to TRBD1. There are 15 residues in the CDR3. With 2 bases clipped from V and 7 bases from J, the junction kept 8 bases outside the gene matches. Germline CDR1 is SGHRS and CDR2 is YFSETQ. The CDR3 coding sequence is TGCGCCAGCAGCTTCCGGGACAGGGGTTTTCTTGGCTACACCTTC. Its protein product is CASSFRDRGFLGYTF.

This chain links TRBV28 with TRBJ2-4; TRBD1 agrees at 7 bases. The CDR3 has 14 amino acids. CDR1 and CDR2 from the germline V gene are MDHEN and SYDVKM. V shed 6 bases and J 0 bases; nucleotides not matched to a gene: 2. This CDR3 reads CASRGQLAKNIQYF. The DNA for the CDR3 is TGTGCCAGCAGGGGACAGCTAGCCAAAAACATTCAGTACTTC.

The chain carries TRBV9 and TRBJ1-3; D unresolved. V was shortened by 0 bases and J by 8 bases, with 9 bases between the two germline ends. Germline V gives CDR1 SGDLS, CDR2 YYNGEE. The CDR3 runs 13 residues. CDR3 sequence (DNA): TGTGCCAGCAGCGTAGCCCCCCCAGACACCATATATTTT. The encoded protein is CASSVAPPDTIYF.

V gene TRBV7-3 combines with J gene TRBJ2-5; possible D gene TRBD1, 6 bases. Germline loops: CDR1 SGHTA, CDR2 FQGTGA. V shed 5 bases and J shed 1 base, with 17 bases lying between them. The CDR3 is 16 amino acids. As DNA, the CDR3 is TGTGCCAGCAGCGAGCATAACCGGGACACCCAAGAGACCCAGTACTTC. The encoded protein is CASSEHNRDTQETQYF.

The chain links TRBV3-1 (or the pseudogene TRBV3-2) to TRBJ2-1; 8 bases are a match to TRBD1. The CDR3 sequence is 16 residues long. Germline-derived CDR1 and CDR2 are LGHDT and YNNKEL (reference sequence). V shed 3 bases and J 9 bases; nucleotides not matched to a gene: 13. CDR3 region: CASSHGQGAQGVEQFF. Here the CDR3 DNA reads TGTGCCAGCAGCCATGGCCAGGGGGCGCAGGGAGTTGAGCAGTTCTTC.

The chain is built from TRBV2 and TRBJ1-3; 9 bases fit TRBD1. There are 16 residues in the CDR3. Per the germline V gene, CDR1 is SNHLY and CDR2 is FYNNEI. V was clipped by 1 base and J by 1 base; unmatched bases: 2. CDR3 protein: CASSEVTGGSGNTIYF. CDR3 nucleotide sequence: TGTGCCAGCAGTGAAGTGACAGGGGGATCTGGAAACACCATATATTTT.

This rearrangement joins TRBV4-1 to TRBJ2-1; a weak D match, TRBD1 (6 bases). CDR1 is MGHRA, CDR2 YSYEKL, per germline. This CDR3 spans 16 amino acids. V was clipped by 7 bases and J by 0 bases, with 16 bases between them. This chain's CDR3 is CASTPGGASSYNEQFF. The CDR3 DNA reads as TGCGCCAGCACCCCTGGGGGCGCCAGCTCCTACAATGAGCAGTTCTTC.

This chain joins TRBV4-2 and TRBJ1-2; TRBD1 might be the D (5 bases). Germline V gene data show CDR1 as LGHNA and CDR2 as YNFKEQ. CDR3 length: 16 amino acids. The V end lost 0 bases, the J end lost 1 base, and 12 bases lay between the germline ends. Here the CDR3 DNA reads TGTGCCAGCAGCCAAGATCTCCAGGGATATAACTATGGCTACACCTTC. The encoded protein is CASSQDLQGYNYGYTF.

On this clone: This sample includes further DNA sequences coding for the same CDR3. The chain uses TRBV11-3 and TRBJ2-1, with 8 bases aligning to TRBD2. The V and J ends lost 1 base and 7 bases, in that order; junction bases with no gene match: 6. In germline, CDR1 is SGHNT, CDR2 YENEEA. The CDR3 loop spans 15 amino acids. CDR3 protein: CASSLVAGGLNEQFF. CDR3 coding DNA: TGTGCCAGCAGCTTAGTCGCGGGGGGTCTTAATGAGCAGTTCTTC.

The chain carries TRBV9 and TRBJ2-2; 7 bases agree with TRBD2. The CDR3 covers 15 residues. Germline lookup yields CDR1 SGDLS and CDR2 YYNGEE. V lost 3 bases, J lost 4 bases, and 6 bases stayed unmatched. Here the CDR3 reads CASSGGLPFTGELFF. The DNA of the CDR3 is TGTGCCAGCAGCGGGGGACTACCCTTCACCGGGGAGCTGTTTTTT.

This clone was counted between two and nine times. The chain joins TRBV2 to TRBJ1-5; the match to TRBD1 covers 11 bases. The V segment lost 7 bases and the J segment 6 bases; nucleotides outside the gene matches: 8. Germline lookup yields CDR1 SNHLY and CDR2 FYNNEI. This CDR3 is built from 15 residues. Written as DNA, the CDR3 is TGTGCCAGCACCCGCCGGACAGGGGGCGGTCAGCCCCAGCATTTT. This codes for CASTRRTGGGQPQHF.

V is TRBV18 and J is TRBJ2-2, with 11 bases lining up with TRBD2. The CDR3 runs to 16 residues. V lost 4 bases, J lost 5 bases, and 6 bases stayed unmatched. CDR1 and CDR2 from the germline V gene are KGHSH and LQKENI. The CDR3 coding sequence is TGTGCCAGCTCACTTACTAGCGGGAGACGGACCGGGGAGCTGTTTTTT. Its translation is CASSLTSGRRTGELFF.

The chain combines TRBV19 with TRBJ2-1; 7 positions match TRBD2. J lost 3 bases, V lost 3 bases, and 5 bases had no gene match. CDR1 LNHDA and CDR2 SQIVND come from the germline V gene (reference sequence). The CDR3 has 15 amino acids. For the CDR3, the DNA is TGTGCCAGTAGTATGGGAGGGGCCTTCTACAATGAGCAGTTCTTC. Its protein product is CASSMGGAFYNEQFF.

V and J are TRBV5-1 and TRBJ2-7; 8 bases align to TRBD2. V dropped 0 bases and J dropped 6; count of bases not matched to a gene: 8. This CDR3 spans 15 amino acids. Germline values: CDR1 SGHRS, CDR2 YFSETQ. Here the CDR3 reads CASSLAGGARGEQYF. The CDR3 DNA is TGCGCCAGCAGCTTGGCGGGGGGGGCCCGGGGCGAGCAGTACTTC. Looking up the rest from reference TRBV5-1 and TRBJ2-7 gives the full variable domain: KAGVTQTPRYLIKTRGQQVTLSCSPISGHRSVSWYQQTPGQGLQFLFEYFSETQRNKGNFPGRFSGRQFSNSRSEMNVSTLELGDSALYLCASSLAGGARGEQYFGPGTRLTVT.

The chain combines TRBV6-2 or TRBV6-3 with TRBJ2-5; 10 bases align to TRBD1. The CDR3 totals 15 residues. Germline CDR1 reads MNHEY; CDR2 reads SVGEGT. V gave up 4 bases and J gave up 6 bases; unmatched junction bases: 8. CDR3 residues: CASSSRDRGMKTQYF. The DNA of the CDR3 is TGTGCCAGCAGTTCCCGGGACAGGGGTATGAAGACCCAGTACTTC.